This T cell receptor (beta chain) was sequenced for a study of T cells in Graves' hyperthyroidism and ophthalmopathy. Across 18 months, stable Graves' hyperthyroidism was marked by no progression to ophthalmopathy. Disease duration under 2 months; hyperthyroidism patients were aged 18 to 65. Amplified TCR beta CDR3 regions came from RNA transcripts. Using the HTBI primer set, a first-round RT-PCR was run on the TCR CDR3. TCRdb used MiXCR to reprocess the multiplex PCR reads, holding one entry per CDR3 protein. The sample carries a few hundred thousand distinct CDR3 sequences, 15% to 17% recorded once. Concerning this clonotype: Its matching antigen is unknown.

The CDR3 length is 12 residues. The V end was cut by 1 base, the J end by 8 bases, with 8 bases between. Germline assignment: CDR1 SNHLY and CDR2 FYNNEI. Study observations and caveats: From stable hyperthyroidism, ophthalmopathy was separated by a 13 V-J model. Also found in blood were most expanded thyroid clonotypes above 0.001.

The sequence was collected from a woman in her thirties with Graves' hyperthyroidism. This chain uses TRBV2 with TRBJ2-5; D is unclear. Material for sequencing was blood. This CDR3 reads CASSEGPLTQYF. The CDR3 DNA sequence: TGTGCCAGCAGTGAAGGTCCACTTACCCAGTACTTC.